This T cell receptor (beta chain) originates from a study of cytomegalovirus exposure and HLA in healthy donors (dated by TCRdb to 2016 to 2017). At the level of the whole study: In an earlier analysis of about 560 of the donors, less than 350 Gb of sequence data and 117 million unique TCR beta sequences from 150 million to 200 million T cells were reported. A later genetic analysis used genome-wide SNP genotypes for about 65% of the 666 donors, treating that subset as a discovery cohort. All discovery cohort repertoires had been generated on a single sequencing platform. Typing coverage differed by locus: A, B, C, DRB1 and DQB1 were typed in roughly 629-640 donors, DQA1 in about 500, DPA1 in over 600, and DPB1 in around 490. Both class I and class II loci were covered by HLA typing, at four-digit resolution. In addition to the first cohort of hundreds of subjects, a separate validation cohort of over 90 different subjects was used. In an earlier analysis of more than 550 of the donors, high-throughput TCR beta sequencing was used to judge whether each TCR beta V gene segment behaved as functional or pseudogenic. High-throughput TCR immunosequencing, statistical association of individual TCRs with disease status, and machine learning were combined to predict cytomegalovirus infection status. The study was designed to test whether signatures of past pathogen exposure could be identified by cataloging public T cell receptors. The T cell repertoires of around 730 subjects were profiled by immunosequencing and related to cytomegalovirus serostatus. Four to six DR-DQ haplotypes were handled as single units for association and clustering, since linkage in the cohort was strong. Donor age, sex, ethnicity and CMV serostatus were collected together with the repertoire data. About 330 gigabases of sequencing data and 91 million or so unique TCR sequences made up an early release that covered several hundred HLA-typed donors. Rather than drawing on any new phenotypic data, the later analysis identified candidate immune exposures from TCR beta sequences and the way those sequences occurred across donors. Among some 410 genotyped donors of the cohort, an average of 235,054 unique TCR beta nucleotide sequences were sequenced per donor, about a sixth of them non-productive. The genetic ancestry cluster associated with self-reported Caucasian donors included 81% of the roughly 400 genotyped donors. A later analysis re-examined previously published TCR beta repertoires from 500 to 700 donors and added high-resolution HLA genotyping to investigate patterns of TCR occurrence. The research as a whole found: In an earlier analysis of around 600 of the donors, most TCR beta V segments appeared in productive rearrangements about 87% or about 30% of the time, broadly matching IMGT annotations. A further reported finding was that TCR beta sequences accurately predicted the HLA-A and HLA-B alleles for most subjects in the first cohort. Several of the top co-occurrence clusters appeared to be linked to parvovirus B19, influenza, CMV and Epstein-Barr virus, according to a later analysis. This cohort had only TCR beta chains sequenced, and the lack of alpha or paired-chain data limited which features could be detected. The earlier analysis of almost 600 of the donors excluded approximately 15 rarely observed V segments, including chromosome 9 orphons, because counts were too low. Most TCR sequences were seen in very few donors, while some public TCRs were found in many individuals. In a later genetic analysis, a missense DCLRE1C variant was associated with V-gene and J-gene trimming of TCR beta chains, and the association was replicated in an independent cohort. Correlated functional status among segregating V segments might be attributable to linkage disequilibrium, but an unknown experimental factor could not be ruled out. Roughly uniform sequencing depth across donors was assumed in presence/absence analyses, although this assumption may not hold. HLA typing was unavailable for some donors at each locus, so association tests used only the typed subset. Some IMGT-functional V segments, including TRBV6-2 and TRBV6-3, could not be distinguished by the 87-base-pair reads and were therefore excluded. In vitro tests confirmed that three of the cytomegalovirus-associated TCR beta chains recognize cytomegalovirus antigens. A later analysis found that HLA-associated TCR beta chains were more clonally expanded and had lower generation probabilities than equally common non-associated chains. When HLA alleles, especially DR and DQ, strongly co-occurred, TCR associations were difficult to assign to individual alleles. A cluster of highly shared sequence variants was judged likely to represent a technical artifact of the sequencing pipeline. The classifier was reported to diagnose cytomegalovirus status with high specificity and sensitivity in both the original and validation cohorts. Most CMV-associated TCR beta chains appeared to be HLA-restricted in a later analysis, and the HLA associations seemed to be driven largely by CMV exposure. In a later analysis, TCR association rates were found to vary across HLA loci, with the most associated TCRs seen for DRB1 alleles and the fewest for HLA-C alleles. In the study, about 150 TCR beta chains were listed as associated with cytomegalovirus. A later genetic analysis reported fewer N-insertions in productive TCRs among donors in an Asian-associated ancestry cluster than the roughly 720-donor mean. Specific HLA alleles were associated with 15,000 to 20,000 TCR beta sequences at a false discovery rate of 0.05 in a later analysis. It was suggested by the authors that the approach could potentially be generalized to other disease states and immunological phenotypes. Immune exposure information for the cohort was limited to CMV serostatus.

The germline V gene supplies CDR1 KGHSH and CDR2 LQKENI. Reading from cysteine to phenylalanine, the CDR3 counts 16 amino acids. Only the CDR3 region is kept as DNA, spanning 48 bases read in frame from base 1. For this chain, trimming is 3 bases at the V end and 1 base at the J end, and the number of junction bases without a gene match is 5. Worth noting for this clone: No cognate antigen has been identified for it. Per-base quality was not reported, and no clone a single base away is much larger than it.

In total, approximately 700 healthy bone marrow donors made up the cohort. All cohort members were sampled while nominally healthy, although unrecorded immune exposures were likely present. The donor was CMV seropositive and belonged to the group of 270 or so seropositive cohort members. Every donor gave a peripheral blood sample, and the peripheral blood mononuclear cells from that sample were used for TCR beta sequencing. The Qiagen DNeasy Blood Extraction Kit was used to extract genomic DNA from the blood cell samples. Library creation used the immunoSEQ multiplex PCR assay. For the multiplex PCR, a mixture combining 60 forward primers for TCR Vbeta segments and 13 reverse primers for TCR Jbeta segments was used. The CDR3 region of rearranged TCR beta genes was amplified from genomic DNA with a multiplex PCR assay. On the Illumina HiSeq System, the amplified TCR beta libraries were sequenced as 87-base-pair reads. In the original analysis: A later analysis counted about 80 million unique TCR beta chains across the 550 to 700 repertoires, and about 10 million of these chains were shared by at least two donors. To remove PCR and sequencing errors, raw reads were error-corrected and collapsed into unique sequences using a nearest-neighbor algorithm that merged closely related sequences. V, D and J gene segments were assigned by aligning CDR3 sequences to IMGT reference sequences. Each retained sequence needed at least a six-nucleotide match to both a V gene segment and a J gene segment. A rearrangement was called productive if the CDR3 had no stop codons and remained in frame with V and J, and every other rearrangement was called non-productive. Following IMGT convention, CDR3 was defined as the stretch from the second conserved V-encoded cysteine to the conserved J-encoded phenylalanine. The earlier analysis of 450 to 750 of the donors excluded any sequence lacking an unambiguous match to a single V gene segment. An earlier analysis of some 500 of the donors classified V segments as functional when productive rearrangements were above 56.7% and as segregating when the standard deviation between donors was above 5%. A statistical classification framework was developed to diagnose cytomegalovirus status using the catalog of TCR beta chain sequences. A later analysis assigned V and J genes by comparing TCR nucleotide sequences with IMGT/GENE-DB human TR gene sequences. A later analysis assigned CDR3 sequences and most-parsimonious VDJ recombination scenarios with the TCRdist pipeline. In a later analysis, every TCR beta chain was defined by the combination of its CDR3 amino acid sequence and its V-gene family, and reads without a unique V-gene family were dropped. To address suspected cross-contamination and a sequencing artifact, a later analysis removed under 600 highly shared, low-generation-probability nucleotide sequences. In a later analysis, a clonal expansion index for each public chain was calculated from normalized within-repertoire ranks of inferred template counts. A later analysis computed generation probabilities with a VDJ recombination model fitted to out-of-frame rearrangements, and checked the results against IGoR. A later analysis scored TCR-TCR, TCR-HLA and TCR-CMV co-occurrence with hypergeometric tests, applying a repertoire-size bias correction to TCR pairs. A later analysis estimated false discovery rates by permuting HLA or CMV assignments 20 times. In a later analysis, co-occurring TCRs were grouped using DBSCAN, and TCRdist sequence similarity was added for clustering within HLA-allele-positive subsets. Co-occurrence clustering excluded repertoires with fewer than 30,000 or more than 120,000 public chains, plus five with anomalous nucleotide sharing. TCRdb took this table from immuneACCESS and kept in-frame rearrangements with V and J called. Such tables lack part of the clones; where checked against another copy, unresolved V genes explain under half of the gap, and the rest is unexplained. The V and J calls and the clone size are those of that table, but D and trimming were determined from the DNA. The table for this sample lists 250,000 to 350,000 clones; 70% to 90% of them were counted only once. In total, the top ten clones hold around 3.7% of the sample.

This chain joins TRBV18 to TRBJ1-1; TRBD1 lines up with 10 middle nucleotides. The sequence was obtained from a man aged 40-55 years in good health and CMV-seropositive. The sequencing input was PBMCs. CDR3 protein: CASSPRQGASNTEAFF. The nucleotide sequence reads TGTGCCAGCTCACCCAGACAGGGGGCGTCGAACACTGAAGCTTTCTTT.